The rows below give T cell receptor beta chains drawn from one sample of a study of human T cells and chemical hapten exposure. MiXCR, run by TCRdb on the RACE reads, gives a single entry per CDR3 protein. The sample yields 84,000 or so distinct CDR3 sequences, 8% to 11% seen once. Here the sequenced sample was whole blood, taken in connection with sensitization to the hapten diphenylcyclopropenone (DPC). The receptor source for this set is a man aged 35-49 years with alopecia areata. Some clones in this sample may be carry-over from other donors' samples. The conserved cysteine and the conserved F or W are not part of the CDR3 here.

v_call cdr3_aa
TRBV7-9 ASSPAGQYNEQF
TRBV30 AWSAGSYEQY
TRBV29-1 SVERGDTGELF
TRBV29-1 SVVLAGAGTDTQY
TRBV29-1 SVGGPRGRVNTEAF
TRBV2 ASSPGRFISGANVLT
TRBV12-3/TRBV12-4 ASSPRGPTGTSTDTQY
TRBV12-3/TRBV12-4 ASSWAQGGTEAF
TRBV5-1 ASSLGGLDNEQF
TRBV14 ATGANTEAF
TRBV12-3/TRBV12-4 ASSLAQSSDTQY
TRBV19 ASTTRQGGTEAF
TRBV2 ASRSTSGSADTQY
TRBV4-3 ASSQVLMGNSPLH
TRBV6-1 ASKTSLIAGELF
TRBV24-1 ATRSSVDTDGYT
TRBV14 ASSPQGGSYNEQF
TRBV6-2/TRBV6-3 ASSYSSASTDTQY
TRBV6-1 ASSDRGAKETQY
TRBV20-1 SAREASNTEAF
TRBV7-9 ASSLEGGLEAF
TRBV5-4 ATTHRGGEQY
TRBV7-9 ASSFQDQPQH
TRBV28 ASTIGASGANVLT
TRBV20-1 SASSGALNQPQH
TRBV18 ASSSDRVNSPLH
TRBV6-2/TRBV6-3 ASLLGTEAF
TRBV6-6 ASSYSNGNNEQF
TRBV20-1 SASPRASGTDTQY
TRBV6-6 ASSSIDSKNTGELF
TRBV30 AWRAPGTGGRLKNSPLH
TRBV7-6 ASSSNPIGETQY
TRBV28 ASSSPTRADTQY
TRBV5-1 ASSQDRGRKETQY
TRBV4-2 ASSQEINRDYGYT
TRBV7-2 ASSLDVEKLF
TRBV20-1 SAFGTIDKLF
TRBV7-9 ASSLMDTNQPQH
TRBV11-1 ASSHGTSGPTDTQY
TRBV29-1 SVDPGGANTGELF
TRBV12-3/TRBV12-4 ASSLSGRKGEGSYNEQF
TRBV6-5 ASSPSGRAAYNEQF
TRBV6-2/TRBV6-3 ASSYEIATNYEQY
TRBV3-1 ASSQDLSGLWAQY
TRBV5-1 ASSLAHPDTQY